This T cell receptor beta chain was obtained from a study of blood T cells in healthy people across ages. Germline V lookup: CDR1 SGHDN, CDR2 FVKESK. This CDR3 contains 16 residues. The V gene lost 0 bases and the J gene lost 13 bases, with 22 bases spanning the gap. Only one count was recorded for this clonotype. What it binds is not known. Combining a sample-barcoded 5' primer with a J-beta primer mix, a second PCR ran for roughly 7 to 11 cycles. Each cDNA molecule was tagged by a template-switch adaptor with 12 random nucleotides. MiXCR was run by TCRdb on the 5' RACE reads, yielding one entry per CDR3 protein. The data show 700,000 or so distinct CDR3 sequences, with approximately 40% seen just once and around 30% held by the top ten. Study-wide results and caveats: Per million T cells, the diversity of TCR beta decreased roughly linearly as age advanced.

The study recruited healthy Caucasian donors from Russia who were aged about 6 to 100. Per-sample yields of isolated PBMCs were at least 6.5 million. The specimen sequenced was blood. This clonotype was sampled from a man at least 80 years old in good health. V gene TRBV14 combines with J gene TRBJ2-1; a weak D match, TRBD2 (6 bases). DNA for the CDR3: TGTGCCAGCAGCCAAGATCGGACCCGGAGGGCGGAGACCCAGTTCTTC. Its translation: CASSQDRTRRAETQFF.